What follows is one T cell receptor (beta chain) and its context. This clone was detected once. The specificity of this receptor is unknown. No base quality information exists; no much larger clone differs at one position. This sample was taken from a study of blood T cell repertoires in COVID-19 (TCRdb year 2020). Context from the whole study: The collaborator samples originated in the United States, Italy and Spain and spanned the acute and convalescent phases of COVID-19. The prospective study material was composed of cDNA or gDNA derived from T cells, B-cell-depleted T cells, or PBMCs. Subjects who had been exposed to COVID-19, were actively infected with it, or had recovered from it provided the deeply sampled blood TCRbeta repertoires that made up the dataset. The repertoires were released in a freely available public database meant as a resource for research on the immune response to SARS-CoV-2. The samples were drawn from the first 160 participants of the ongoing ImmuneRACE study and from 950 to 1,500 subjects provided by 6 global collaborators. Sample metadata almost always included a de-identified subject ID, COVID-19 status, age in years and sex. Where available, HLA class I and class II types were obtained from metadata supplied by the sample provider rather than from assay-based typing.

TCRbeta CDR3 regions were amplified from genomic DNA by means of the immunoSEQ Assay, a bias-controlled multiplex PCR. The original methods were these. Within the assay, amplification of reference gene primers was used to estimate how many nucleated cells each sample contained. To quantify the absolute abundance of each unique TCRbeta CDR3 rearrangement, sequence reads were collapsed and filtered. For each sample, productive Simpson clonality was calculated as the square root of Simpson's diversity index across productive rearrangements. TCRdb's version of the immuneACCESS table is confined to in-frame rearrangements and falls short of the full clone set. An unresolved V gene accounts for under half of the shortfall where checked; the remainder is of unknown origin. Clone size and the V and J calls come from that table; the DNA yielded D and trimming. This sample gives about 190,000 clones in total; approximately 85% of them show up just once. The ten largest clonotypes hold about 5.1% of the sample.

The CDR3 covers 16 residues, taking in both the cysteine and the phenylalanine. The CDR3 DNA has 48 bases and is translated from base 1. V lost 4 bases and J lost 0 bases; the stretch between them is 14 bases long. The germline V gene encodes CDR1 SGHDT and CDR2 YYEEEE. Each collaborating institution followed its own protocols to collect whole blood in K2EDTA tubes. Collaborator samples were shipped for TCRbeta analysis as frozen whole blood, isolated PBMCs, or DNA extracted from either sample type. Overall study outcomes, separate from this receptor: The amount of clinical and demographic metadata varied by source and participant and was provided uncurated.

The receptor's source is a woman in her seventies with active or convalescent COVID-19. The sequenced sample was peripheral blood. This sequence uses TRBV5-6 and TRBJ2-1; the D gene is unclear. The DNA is TGTGCCAGCAGCCCACTGTCCGTTACCTCCTACAATGAGCAGTTCTTC. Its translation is CASSPLSVTSYNEQFF.